This TCR beta chain comes out of a study of cytomegalovirus exposure and HLA in healthy donors. Nominally healthy donors were sampled, though unrecorded immune exposures were likely. From germline, CDR1 is MNHEY and CDR2 SMNVEV (reference sequence). Between the trimmed V and J ends, which lost 6 bases and 3 bases, there was a span of 11 bases. This CDR3 is 13 amino acids long. Primers for the PCR totalled 60 Vbeta and 13 Jbeta. The data were produced by immunoSEQ multiplex PCR, yet TCRdb's version contains in-frame clones alone and is incomplete. This sample's table has approximately 37,000 clones. Specimen: PBMCs. The clonotype comes from a human donor in good health. J is TRBJ1-2 and V is TRBV27, with a tentative D call TRBD1 (5 bases). CDR3: CASSPGVDYGYTF. DNA of the CDR3: TGTGCCAGCAGCCCGGGGGTAGACTATGGCTACACCTTC.